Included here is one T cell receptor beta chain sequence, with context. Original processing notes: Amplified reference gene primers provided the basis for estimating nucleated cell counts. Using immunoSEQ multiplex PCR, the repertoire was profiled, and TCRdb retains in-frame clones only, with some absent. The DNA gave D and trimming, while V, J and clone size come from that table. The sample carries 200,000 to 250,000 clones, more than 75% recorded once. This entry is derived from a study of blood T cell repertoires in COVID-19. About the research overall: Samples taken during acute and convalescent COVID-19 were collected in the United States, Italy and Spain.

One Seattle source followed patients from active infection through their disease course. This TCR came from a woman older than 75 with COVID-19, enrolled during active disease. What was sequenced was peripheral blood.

In nucleotides, the CDR3 is TGTGCCAGCAGCTTAGATACAGACACCGGGGAGCTGTTTTTT. The encoded protein is CASSLDTDTGELFF. The V gene is TRBV7-2, the J gene TRBJ2-2; no definite D call. Germline V CDR1 and CDR2: SGHTA, FQGNSA. Deletions cut 1 base from V and 3 bases from J, with 6 bases between. This CDR3 spans 14 amino acids.